These 23 T cell receptor beta chains originate from one sample sequenced in a study of beta chain features in type 1 diabetes. Notes on the study in general: TCRB CDR3s from Type 1 diabetes patients were moderately but significantly shorter in all four CD4+ subsets.

These TCRs are of unknown antigen specificity. Expressed TCRB transcripts were sequenced because the entire RNA isolate underwent reverse transcription. Sequenced by immunoSEQ multiplex PCR; TCRdb stores in-frame clones only, minus some. Here the sample spans roughly 240,000 clones, around 25% being singletons. The specimen sequenced was naive CD4+ T cells from blood. The source of these receptors is a woman in her 30s with type 1 diabetes.

The chain uses TRBV9 and TRBJ1-2; D remains unclear. The V and J ends lost 3 bases and 8 bases respectively, with 17 bases between them. The CDR3 loop spans 14 amino acids. From germline, CDR1 is SGDLS and CDR2 YYNGEE. The CDR3: CASSGPGDGRGYTF. In DNA form, the CDR3 reads TGTGCCAGCAGCGGCCCGGGCGACGGGAGGGGCTACACCTTC.

Only a few counts were recorded for this clone. The J gene is TRBJ1-2, the V gene TRBV6-1; 8 positions agree with TRBD1. Germline CDR1 MNHNS, CDR2 SASEGT. The CDR3 has 13 residues. V shed 2 bases and J 7 bases; nucleotides not matched to a gene: 3. CDR3 sequence reads: CASSEQGAAGYTF. As DNA, the CDR3 is TGTGCCAGCAGTGAACAGGGGGCGGCTGGCTACACCTTC.

This clone has a handful of counts. The CDR3 loop is CASKASGTGTDTQYF. CDR3 sequence (DNA): TGTGCCAGCAAGGCTAGCGGCACAGGGACAGATACGCAGTATTTT. The V gene is TRBV6-6, the J gene TRBJ2-3, with a possible D match to TRBD2 (7 bases). Trimming removed 7 bases from V and 3 bases from J, with 17 bases in between. The CDR3 is made up of 15 amino acids. Per germline, CDR1 MNHNY and CDR2 SVGAGI (reference sequence).

The chain uses TRBV29-1 and TRBJ2-1, with 7 bases that match TRBD2. The junction had 10 bases not matched to a gene; V was cut back by 6 bases and J by 8 bases. This CDR3 is built from 13 residues. The germline gives CDR1 SQVTM, CDR2 ANQGSEA. In DNA form, the CDR3 reads TGCAGCGTCGCGGGGGATCCGCTCGATGAGCAGTTCTTC. Amino acids: CSVAGDPLDEQFF.

The CDR3 DNA reads as TGTGCCAGCGCTAGCTCCTACAATGAGCAGTTCTTC. It specifies CASASSYNEQFF. The chain couples TRBV28 to TRBJ2-1; no clear D. V dropped 8 bases and J dropped 0 bases, with 5 bases sitting between them. Germline values: CDR1 MDHEN, CDR2 SYDVKM. The CDR3 sequence is 12 residues long.

Only a few counts were recorded for this clone. This chain joins TRBV18 and TRBJ2-7; 7 positions agree with TRBD1. Germline V gene data show CDR1 as KGHSH and CDR2 as LQKENI. The CDR3 is made up of 13 amino acids. After removal of 3 bases from V and 3 bases from J, the junction contained 2 bases not matched to a gene. The CDR3 loop reads CASSPTGNYEQYF. CDR3 DNA sequence: TGTGCCAGCTCACCGACAGGGAACTACGAGCAGTACTTC.

This chain uses TRBV7-9 with TRBJ2-2, with D tentatively TRBD1 (6 bases). There are 15 residues in the CDR3. CDR1 is SEHNR, CDR2 FQNEAQ, per germline (reference sequence). Trimming took 5 bases from V and 0 from J, leaving 10 bases between them. This chain's CDR3 is CASSMRGSNTGELFF. The DNA of the CDR3 is TGTGCCAGCAGCATGAGGGGGTCGAACACCGGGGAGCTGTTTTTT.

The chain carries TRBV4-2 and TRBJ2-3; 14 bases are a match to TRBD2. Germline CDR1 LGHNA, CDR2 YNFKEQ. Trimming at V came to 0 bases and at J to 6 bases, leaving 5 bases not matched to a gene. The CDR3 has 17 amino acids. This chain's CDR3 is CASSQDWRLAGGDTQYF. CDR3 bases: TGTGCCAGCAGCCAAGATTGGAGACTAGCGGGAGGGGATACGCAGTATTTT.

The chain couples TRBV6-6 to TRBJ2-7, with 10 bases aligning to TRBD1. Germline loops: CDR1 MNHNY, CDR2 SVGAGI (reference sequence). V gave up 6 bases and J gave up 4 bases; unmatched junction bases: 6. The CDR3 runs 14 residues. The CDR3 DNA sequence: TGTGCCAGCAGGGCCGGGACAGGGGCTTACGAGCAGTACTTC. Residues: CASRAGTGAYEQYF.

This sequence joins TRBV29-1 and TRBJ2-7; 8 bases agree with TRBD1. Per the germline V gene, CDR1 is SQVTM and CDR2 is ANQGSEA. The CDR3 is 14 amino acids. The ends lost 6 bases at V and 5 bases at J; junction bases unmatched: 12. CDR3 DNA sequence: TGCAGCGTGGGGCCCAACAGGGGGACCCACGAGCAGTACTTC. Encoded protein: CSVGPNRGTHEQYF.

The CDR3, as DNA: TGTGCCAGCAGCTTAGGTCCGGGGGGCAATCAGCCCCAGCATTTT. Amino acid sequence: CASSLGPGGNQPQHF. V gene TRBV11-2 combines with J gene TRBJ1-5, with TRBD1 as a possible D gene (5 bases). Trimming left V 1 base short and J 2 bases short, with 9 bases between. This CDR3 spans 15 amino acids. Germline V gene sequence: CDR1 SGHAT, CDR2 FQNNGV.

This clone was counted only a few times. The V call is TRBV30, the J call TRBJ2-7; D remains unclear. Germline V gene lookup returns CDR1 GTSNPN and CDR2 SVGIG (reference sequence). This CDR3 has 14 residues. With 3 bases removed from V and 2 bases from J, the gap between germline ends came to 14 bases. CDR3 sequence reads: CAWRGPFDTYEQYF. DNA of the CDR3: TGTGCCTGGAGGGGTCCTTTTGACACCTACGAGCAGTACTTC.

The CDR3 sequence: CASSSQGSQPQHF. In DNA, the CDR3 is TGTGCCAGCAGCTCACAGGGTAGTCAGCCCCAGCATTTT. The chain is built from TRBV7-3 and TRBJ1-5, with a tentative D call TRBD1 (6 bases). The length of the CDR3 is 13 residues. Germline V gene sequence: CDR1 SGHTA, CDR2 FQGTGA. V lost 4 bases and J 6 bases, leaving 10 bases between the germline ends.

The chain couples TRBV29-1 to TRBJ2-7, with 11 bases that match TRBD1. V shed 5 bases and J 3 bases; nucleotides not matched to a gene: 24. Looked up from germline, CDR1 is SQVTM and CDR2 is ANQGSEA. The CDR3 is 20 residues long. CDR3 residues: CSVLGTGGLQSGNIGYEQYF. The CDR3 DNA sequence: TGCAGCGTTCTGGGGACAGGGGGGCTTCAATCAGGAAATATTGGCTACGAGCAGTACTTC.

This clone occurred once. At one end the junction does not follow the germline gene, possibly because of a read error. The rearrangement links TRBV7-7 to TRBJ1-2; D possibly corresponds to TRBD1 (5 bases). Germline loops: CDR1 SSHAT, CDR2 FNYEAQ (reference sequence). CDR3 length equals 16 residues. The CDR3 loop is CASSLDRVDSNYGYTF. As DNA, the CDR3 is TGTGCTAGCAGCTTAGACAGAGTCGATTCTAACTATGGCTACACCTTC.

This clone was seen a few times. The CDR3 is CASSYHRQNYGYTF. The CDR3 DNA is TGTGCCAGCAGTTACCACCGACAAAACTATGGCTACACCTTC. The chain couples TRBV6-6 to TRBJ1-2; D not certain. This CDR3 is 14 amino acids long. CDR1 MNHNY and CDR2 SVGAGI come from the germline V gene (reference sequence). V lost 2 bases and J lost 2, with 9 bases in between.

This chain uses TRBV4-1 with TRBJ2-4, with D maybe TRBD2 (6 bases). The germline V gene has CDR1 MGHRA and CDR2 YSYEKL. This CDR3 has 15 residues. V was pared by 1 base and J by 7 bases, with 14 bases between. The CDR3 is CASSQAGGGVNIQYF. The CDR3 nucleotides are TGCGCCAGCAGCCAAGCCGGCGGAGGGGTGAACATTCAGTACTTC.

The J gene is TRBJ2-6, the V gene TRBV7-9; possibly TRBD2 for D (6 bases). CDR3 length: 18 residues. In germline, CDR1 is SEHNR, CDR2 FQNEAQ (reference sequence). V lost 8 bases, J lost 0 bases, and 20 bases lay in between. Written as DNA, the CDR3 is TGTGCCAGCGAAAGGGGCCACGGGGGTCGCTCTGGGGCCAACGTCCTGACTTTC. This encodes CASERGHGGRSGANVLTF. Drawing the rest from reference TRBV7-9 and TRBJ2-6, the complete variable domain is DTGVSQNPRHKITKRGQNVTFRCDPISEHNRLYWYRQTLGQGPEFLTYFQNEAQLEKSRLLSDRFSAERPKGSFSTLEIQRTEQGDSAMYLCASERGHGGRSGANVLTFGAGSRLTVL.

V usage is TRBV4-1 and J usage is TRBJ2-5; 8 bases map to TRBD1. The CDR3 extends over 15 amino acids. Germline assignment: CDR1 MGHRA and CDR2 YSYEKL. V was pared by 2 bases and J by 5 bases, with 7 bases of the junction left unmatched. Here the CDR3 reads CASSQPTGAGETQYF. CDR3 nucleotides: TGCGCCAGCAGCCAACCGACAGGGGCGGGGGAGACCCAGTACTTC.

This clone was seen a few times. The chain carries TRBV5-4 and TRBJ1-2, with TRBD1 identical over 7 bases. CDR1 and CDR2 (germline): SGHNT, YYREEE (reference sequence). V lost 4 bases and J lost 4; bases outside the gene matches: 10. The CDR3 runs 15 residues. CDR3 amino acids: CASSALTGSGYGYTF. CDR3 in DNA: TGTGCCAGCAGCGCGCTGACAGGGTCGGGCTATGGCTACACCTTC.

The CDR3 region has the DNA TGTGCCACCAGCAGAGAGGTCAGGGGCAAGTATGGCTACACCTTC. Translation gives CATSREVRGKYGYTF. The J gene is TRBJ1-2, the V gene TRBV15; perhaps TRBD1 as D (6 bases). V lost 0 bases and J 5 bases, leaving 13 bases between the germline ends. CDR1 is LNHNV, CDR2 YYDKDF, per germline (reference sequence). The CDR3 covers 15 residues.

CDR3 loop: CASTLEIAASYTF. In DNA form, the CDR3 reads TGTGCCAGCACCCTTGAAATCGCGGCCTCCTACACCTTC. V and J are TRBV7-8 and TRBJ1-2; no firm D call. Germline assignment: CDR1 SGHVS and CDR2 FQNEAQ. This CDR3 contains 13 residues. Deletions cut 7 bases from V and 10 bases from J, with 19 bases between.

V and J are TRBV28 and TRBJ1-5; D gene uncertain. This CDR3 contains 11 residues. Germline CDR1 MDHEN, CDR2 SYDVKM. The V and J ends lost 6 bases and 4 bases respectively, with 4 bases between them. CDR3 sequence reads: CASSQNQPQHF. In nucleotides, the CDR3 is TGTGCCAGCAGCCAAAATCAGCCCCAGCATTTT.